What follows are 30 T cell receptor beta chains derived from one specimen sequenced in a study of early T cells in non-severe SARS-CoV-2 infection. MiXCR, run by TCRdb on the 5' RACE reads, gives a single entry per CDR3 protein. The repertoire has fewer than 80,000 distinct CDR3 sequences, over 3.5% of them found once; the top ten carry 3.5% to 4%. This specimen consisted of whole blood, obtained at baseline. The receptors derive from an adult who was a healthcare worker with PCR-confirmed SARS-CoV-2 infection or an uninfected control (not recorded which). The donor label of this sample is uncertain.

The sample holds a few counts of this clonotype. This rearrangement joins TRBV20-1 to TRBJ2-7, with TRBD1 matching 7 bases. Germline V CDR1 and CDR2: DFQATT, SNEGSKA (reference sequence). V shed 4 bases, J shed 2 bases, and the junction held 11 bases outside the gene matches. The CDR3 covers 15 residues. The CDR3, as DNA: TGCAGTGCTACCTCCAAGGACAGGTCCCCCTACGAGCAGTACTTC. Translated: CSATSKDRSPYEQYF.

This clonotype occurred many times. This rearrangement joins TRBV6-1 to TRBJ1-1; D might be TRBD1 (6 bases). Trimming cost V 2 bases and J 5 bases, with 12 bases left between them. The CDR3 runs 14 residues. Looked up from germline, CDR1 is MNHNS and CDR2 is SASEGT. CDR3 residues: CASSEYRVQTEAFF. DNA of the CDR3: TGTGCCAGCAGTGAATACAGGGTTCAAACTGAAGCTTTCTTT.

The chain joins TRBV7-8 to TRBJ1-5; weak D call: TRBD1 (6 bases). The CDR3 is 17 amino acids. Germline CDR1 SGHVS, CDR2 FQNEAQ. Trimming took 5 bases from V and 1 from J, leaving 18 bases between them. The CDR3 region is CASSQGRVIRSNQPQHF. Here the CDR3 DNA reads TGTGCCAGCAGCCAGGGGAGAGTCATTCGGAGCAATCAGCCCCAGCATTTT.

This clonotype has only a few counts. The chain is built from TRBV21-1 and TRBJ2-7; the D segment call TRBD2 is taken from the table without a DNA check. TRBV21-1 is labeled a pseudogene. CDR3 size: 14 residues. CDR3 DNA sequence: TGTGCCAGCAGCAAACTAGCGGGGGCCTACGAGCAGTACTTC. It yields the protein CASSKLAGAYEQYF.

This clonotype has a handful of counts. The genes are TRBV4-2 and TRBJ2-1; 9 positions agree with TRBD2. CDR3 length equals 15 residues. The germline CDR1 and CDR2 sequences are LGHNA and YNFKEQ. V was pared by 0 bases and J by 9 bases, with 6 bases of the junction left unmatched. CDR3 bases: TGTGCCAGCAGCCAAGATATTGCGGGGGGGATTGAGCAGTTCTTC. It is translated as CASSQDIAGGIEQFF.

The rearrangement uses TRBV24-1 and TRBJ2-1; 10 bases map to TRBD1. From germline, CDR1 is KGHDR and CDR2 SFDVKD. This CDR3 region has 18 residues. Trimming removed 1 base from V and 0 bases from J; junction bases left unmatched: 5. The CDR3 DNA is TGTGCCACCAGTGATTTACGTGGACAGGGGGTCTCCTACAATGAGCAGTTCTTC. Its protein product is CATSDLRGQGVSYNEQFF.

The gene calls are TRBV10-1 and TRBJ2-5; D is ambiguous. The CDR3 extends over 12 amino acids. The germline V gene has CDR1 WNHNN and CDR2 SYGVQD (reference sequence). V shed 0 bases and J shed 9 bases, with 8 bases lying between them. The CDR3 here is CASSESSAAQYF. CDR3 DNA sequence: TGCGCCAGCAGTGAGTCATCCGCGGCCCAGTACTTC.

This clonotype was seen at least ten times. The V and J genes are TRBV7-2 and TRBJ1-5; D unresolved. Germline V gene sequence: CDR1 SGHTA, CDR2 FQGNSA. This CDR3 is 14 amino acids long. V was clipped by 5 bases and J by 7 bases, with 15 bases between them. The CDR3 is CASSRYGIGQPQHF. The CDR3, as DNA: TGTGCCAGCAGCCGATACGGGATTGGGCAGCCCCAGCATTTT.

This clonotype was counted ten times or more. V is TRBV24-1 and J is TRBJ1-4; TRBD1 matches at 11 bases. J lost 6 bases, V lost 7 bases, and 15 bases had no gene match. Looked up from germline, CDR1 is KGHDR and CDR2 is SFDVKD. The CDR3 has 18 residues. This CDR3 reads CATRRRRTGGKVDEKLFF. DNA of the CDR3: TGTGCCACCAGACGACGTAGGACAGGGGGCAAGGTGGATGAAAAACTGTTTTTT.

This clonotype was detected many times. The chain uses TRBV18 and TRBJ1-1; the D is unclear. V lost 6 bases, J lost 0 bases, and 5 bases lay in between. The CDR3 has 12 residues. Germline V CDR1 and CDR2: KGHSH, LQKENI. This chain's CDR3 is CASSPLNTEAFF. CDR3 sequence (DNA): TGTGCCAGCTCCCCCTTGAACACTGAAGCTTTCTTT.

This clonotype has at least ten counts. The chain has TRBV5-4 and TRBJ1-1; D is undetermined. This CDR3 spans 14 amino acids. V was clipped by 0 bases and J by 0 bases, with 6 bases between them. Germline loops: CDR1 SGHNT, CDR2 YYREEE (reference sequence). The CDR3 nucleotides read TGTGCCAGCAGCTTGGCGCAGATGAACACTGAAGCTTTCTTT. It specifies CASSLAQMNTEAFF.

CDR3 sequence (DNA): TGTGCCAGCAGCGTAGTCCCGGGACAGGGTAGCTATGGCTACACCTTC. It is translated as CASSVVPGQGSYGYTF. The V and J genes are TRBV9 and TRBJ1-2; 9 bases match TRBD1. V gave up 0 bases and J gave up 4 bases; unmatched junction bases: 7. Germline V CDR1 and CDR2: SGDLS, YYNGEE. This CDR3 contains 16 residues.

This chain connects TRBV29-1 to TRBJ1-1; a possible D gene is TRBD1 (6 bases). V was clipped by 6 bases and J by 4 bases, with 15 bases between them. The CDR3 length is 13 residues. Germline CDR1 reads SQVTM; CDR2 reads ANQGSEA. This CDR3 is CSVLRGAGTEAFF. The CDR3, as DNA: TGCAGCGTCCTACGGGGGGCTGGCACTGAAGCTTTCTTT.

This clonotype has a count of ten or more. The limits of the CDR3 on the DNA are not certain, so only TCRdb's listed CDR3 is given. The chain recombines TRBV11-2 with TRBJ2-3; the table names TRBD1, a call not compared with the DNA. The length of the CDR3 is 18 amino acids, counting both ends. Germline CDR1 reads SGHAT; CDR2 reads FQNNGV. The CDR3 reads CASSLEDRTHLAQIRSIF.

A few counts support this clonotype. The gene calls are TRBV27 and TRBJ2-2; D not resolved. V was clipped by 5 bases and J by 6 bases, with 10 bases between them. Germline CDR1 and CDR2: MNHEY and SMNVEV (reference sequence). The CDR3 runs to 13 residues. CDR3 region: CASSILESGELFF. The CDR3 DNA is TGTGCCAGCAGTATACTCGAATCCGGGGAGCTGTTTTTT.

The chain recombines TRBV5-1 with TRBJ1-1; D gene uncertain. Trimming cost V 0 bases and J 5 bases, with 11 bases left between them. Looked up from germline, CDR1 is SGHRS and CDR2 is YFSETQ. CDR3 size: 14 residues. In DNA, the CDR3 is TGCGCCAGCAGCTTGGACGGAGGGTTAACTGAAGCTTTCTTT. This encodes CASSLDGGLTEAFF.

Only a few counts were recorded for this clonotype. The genes are TRBV7-2 and TRBJ2-1, with D hard to call. The ends were cut back, 2 bases at V and 9 bases at J, with 14 bases in the middle. CDR1 is SGHTA and CDR2 is FQGNSA in the germline V gene. This CDR3 is 14 amino acids long. CDR3 DNA sequence: TGTGCCAGCAGCTTATTCCACAACCGGGCTGAGCAGTTCTTC. It codes for CASSLFHNRAEQFF.

At least ten counts were recorded for this clonotype. The V and J genes are TRBV10-3 and TRBJ1-1, with TRBD1 as a possible D gene (5 bases). Trimming took 2 bases from V and 11 from J, leaving 12 bases between them. The CDR3 length is 12 residues. The germline V gene encodes CDR1 ENHRY and CDR2 SYGVKD. The CDR3 here is CAISERGLTAFF. In DNA, the CDR3 is TGTGCCATCAGTGAGCGGGGACTTACCGCTTTCTTT.

The chain carries TRBV29-1 and TRBJ2-1, with a weak D call TRBD2 (5 bases). The V and J ends lost 6 bases and 9 bases respectively, with 15 bases between them. CDR3 length equals 12 residues. Germline V gives CDR1 SQVTM, CDR2 ANQGSEA. CDR3 bases: TGCAGCGTCACCCCGCGGGTGGGTGAGCAGTTCTTC. Encoded protein: CSVTPRVGEQFF.

This clonotype came up many times. V usage is TRBV12-3 or TRBV12-4 and J usage is TRBJ1-2; D is unclear. V was clipped by 6 bases and J by 2 bases, with 16 bases between them. The CDR3 runs 15 residues. CDR3 loop: CASSYLVETNYGYTF. The CDR3 DNA reads as TGTGCCAGCAGCTACCTGGTTGAGACGAACTATGGCTACACCTTC.

This clonotype was seen a handful of times. The rearrangement links TRBV20-1 to TRBJ2-5, with TRBD2 identical over 11 bases. Germline V gives CDR1 DFQATT, CDR2 SNEGSKA (reference sequence). Trimming removed 6 bases from V and 2 bases from J; junction bases left unmatched: 17. This CDR3 comprises 18 residues. For the CDR3, the DNA is TGCAGTGCCCGGCGGCTAGCGGGGGGCCAACTCATTCAAGAGACCCAGTACTTC. The encoded protein is CSARRLAGGQLIQETQYF.

This clonotype was seen a handful of times. V usage is TRBV19 and J usage is TRBJ2-1; 10 nucleotides agree with TRBD2. V lost 1 base to trimming and J lost 9 bases; unmatched junction nucleotides: 6. The CDR3 length is 15 residues. Germline V gene lookup returns CDR1 LNHDA and CDR2 SQIVND (reference sequence). The CDR3 loop reads CASSIVSGGALEQFF. The DNA of the CDR3 is TGTGCCAGTAGTATAGTCAGCGGGGGGGCCCTTGAGCAGTTCTTC. The full variable domain, rest sourced from reference TRBV19 and TRBJ2-1, is DGGITQSPKYLFRKEGQNVTLSCEQNLNHDAMYWYRQDPGQGLRLIYYSQIVNDFQKGDIAEGYSVSREKKESFPLTVTSAQKNPTAFYLCASSIVSGGALEQFFGPGTRLTVL.

The V gene is TRBV10-2, the J gene TRBJ2-3; D might be TRBD1 (6 bases). The CDR3 is 16 amino acids. Germline-derived CDR1 and CDR2 are WSHSY and SAAADI. The V end was cut by 4 bases, the J end by 0 bases, with 14 bases between. The CDR3: CASSGKARGSTDTQYF. The CDR3 DNA reads TGCGCCAGCAGTGGTAAGGCGAGGGGGAGCACAGATACGCAGTATTTT.

This clonotype has just a few counts. The chain has TRBV15 and TRBJ2-2; 8 nucleotides match TRBD1. Germline CDR1 and CDR2: LNHNV and YYDKDF (reference sequence). This CDR3 has 17 amino acids. V lost 0 bases to trimming and J lost 3 bases; unmatched junction nucleotides: 6. CDR3 residues: CATSRDLGQGHTGELFF. The CDR3 region has the DNA TGTGCCACCAGCAGAGATTTAGGACAGGGACACACCGGGGAGCTGTTTTTT. The whole variable domain, filled in from reference TRBV15 and TRBJ2-2, reads DAMVIQNPRYQVTQFGKPVTLSCSQTLNHNVMYWYQQKSSQAPKLLFHYYDKDFNNEADTPDNFQSRRPNTSFCFLDIRSPGLGDTAMYLCATSRDLGQGHTGELFFGEGSRLTVL.

The table lists this clonotype with many counts. The rearrangement links TRBV7-2 to TRBJ2-3, with unresolved D. From germline, CDR1 is SGHTA and CDR2 FQGNSA. This CDR3 contains 14 residues. The V end lost 3 bases, the J end lost 2 bases, and 9 bases lay between the germline ends. CDR3 sequence: CASSLRQTTDTQYF. DNA for the CDR3: TGTGCCAGCAGCTTGAGACAAACCACAGATACGCAGTATTTT.

Only a few counts were recorded for this clonotype. This chain joins TRBV3-1 and TRBJ1-1, with no clear D. The CDR3 runs to 15 residues. Germline V lookup: CDR1 LGHDT, CDR2 YNNKEL (reference sequence). Deletions cut 3 bases from V and 0 bases from J, with 11 bases between. The CDR3 sequence: CASSHVGLLNTEAFF. In DNA form, the CDR3 reads TGTGCCAGCAGCCATGTCGGGTTGCTGAACACTGAAGCTTTCTTT.

There are many counts of this clonotype. This sequence joins TRBV11-2 and TRBJ2-7; 7 positions match TRBD1. The CDR3 length is 15 residues. Germline CDR1 and CDR2: SGHAT and FQNNGV. With V trimmed by 6 bases and J by 2 bases, 10 bases remained unmatched. DNA of the CDR3: TGTGCCAGCAGGCTCCCAGGGACAGTTCCCTACGAGCAGTACTTC. Protein: CASRLPGTVPYEQYF. Variable domain in full (rest from reference TRBV11-2 and TRBJ2-7): EAGVAQSPRYKIIEKRQSVAFWCNPISGHATLYWYQQILGQGPKLLIQFQNNGVVDDSQLPKDRFSAERLKGVDSTLKIQPAKLEDSAVYLCASRLPGTVPYEQYFGPGTRLTVT.

This chain uses TRBV19 with TRBJ1-5; 7 nucleotides line up with TRBD1. The germline V gene has CDR1 LNHDA and CDR2 SQIVND (reference sequence). The CDR3 extends over 16 amino acids. With 5 bases clipped from V and 2 bases from J, the junction kept 9 bases outside the gene matches. The CDR3: CASSARQGRGNQPQHF. CDR3 nucleotides: TGTGCCAGTAGTGCAAGACAGGGACGGGGCAATCAGCCCCAGCATTTT.

The chain combines TRBV6-2 or TRBV6-3 with TRBJ2-5; 7 bases line up with TRBD2. Germline CDR1 MNHEY, CDR2 SVGEGT. Trimming at V came to 6 bases and at J to 5 bases, leaving 15 bases not matched to a gene. The CDR3 covers 16 residues. The CDR3 sequence: CASRTRPSGVAETQYF. CDR3 DNA: TGTGCCAGCAGAACACGACCCAGCGGGGTAGCCGAGACCCAGTACTTC.

This clonotype was counted ten times or more. The V call is TRBV6-5, the J call TRBJ2-5, with D possibly TRBD2 on 6 matching bases. Per germline, CDR1 MNHEY and CDR2 SVGAGI. Trimming cost V 0 bases and J 5 bases, with 16 bases left between them. The CDR3 is 16 residues long. The CDR3 sequence is CASSYSFPSVGETQYF. CDR3 sequence (DNA): TGTGCCAGCAGTTACTCTTTCCCTAGCGTGGGGGAGACCCAGTACTTC.